This is a list of T cell receptor beta chains from one sample in a study of cytomegalovirus exposure and HLA in healthy donors. Only in-frame clones appear in the TCRdb table, and some are missing; sequencing was by immunoSEQ multiplex PCR. The data show 100,000 or so clones, around 75% seen once. Sequencing was performed on PBMCs. These receptors were collected from a woman aged 18-30 years in good health and CMV-seropositive. Each CDR3 is given with its conserved first and last residue. A D gene is named only where the DNA matches it firmly. Not every row has a clone size; where given, it reads once, few, many or a size class.

CDR3 DNA: TGTGCCAGCAGAGATGGGACTCCCGGGTACGAGCAGTACTTC
CDR3 protein: CASRDGTPGYEQYF
clone size: .
J gene: TRBJ2-7
D gene: .
V gene: TRBV6-5

CDR3 DNA: TGTGCCAGCTTCCAGGGACTAGCGGGGGTGAGCTCCTACAATGAGCAGTTCTTC
CDR3 protein: CASFQGLAGVSSYNEQFF
clone size: .
J gene: TRBJ2-1
D gene: TRBD2
V gene: TRBV11-3

CDR3 DNA: TGTGCCAGCAGTTTAGTCGCACGAGGTCCCGGGGAGCTGTTTTTT
CDR3 protein: CASSLVARGPGELFF
clone size: .
J gene: TRBJ2-2
D gene: .
V gene: TRBV27

CDR3 DNA: TGTGCCAGCAGCTCCTTGAGGGGGCGGAATCAGCCCCAGCATTTT
CDR3 protein: CASSSLRGRNQPQHF
clone size: .
J gene: TRBJ1-5
D gene: TRBD1
V gene: TRBV5-7

CDR3 DNA: TGTGCCAGCAGCCCTACCCGGGACACGGAGGAGACCCAGTACTTC
CDR3 protein: CASSPTRDTEETQYF
clone size: .
J gene: TRBJ2-5
D gene: .
V gene: TRBV7-9

CDR3 DNA: TGTGCCATCAGCCGACAGGGGACTGAAGCTTTCTTT
CDR3 protein: CAISRQGTEAFF
clone size: .
J gene: TRBJ1-1
D gene: TRBD1
V gene: TRBV10-3

CDR3 DNA: TGCGCCAGCAGGGGAGCGGGAATCTCCTACAATGAGCAGTTCTTC
CDR3 protein: CASRGAGISYNEQFF
clone size: once
J gene: TRBJ2-1
D gene: TRBD2
V gene: TRBV10-1

CDR3 DNA: TGTGCCAGTAGTTCTACAGGGGTCCCCTCCTACGAGCAGTACTTC
CDR3 protein: CASSSTGVPSYEQYF
clone size: .
J gene: TRBJ2-7
D gene: TRBD1
V gene: TRBV19

CDR3 DNA: TGTGCCAGCAGTTACAGGTTAGCGGGGGAACTCTACGAGCAGTACTTC
CDR3 protein: CASSYRLAGELYEQYF
clone size: few
J gene: TRBJ2-7
D gene: TRBD2
V gene: TRBV6-6

CDR3 DNA: TGTGCCAGCAGACCTTTTTGGGACAGGGGCGAGCAGTACTTC
CDR3 protein: CASRPFWDRGEQYF
clone size: few
J gene: TRBJ2-7
D gene: TRBD1
V gene: TRBV11-2

CDR3 DNA: TGTGCCAGTAGTCGACTAGCGGGAGGGCCGGAGACCCAGTACTTC
CDR3 protein: CASSRLAGGPETQYF
clone size: .
J gene: TRBJ2-5
D gene: TRBD2
V gene: TRBV19

CDR3 DNA: TGCGCCAGCAGACAAATGAACAGGGAGAACACTGAAGCTTTCTTT
CDR3 protein: CASRQMNRENTEAFF
clone size: .
J gene: TRBJ1-1
D gene: .
V gene: TRBV4-1

CDR3 DNA: TGTGCCAGCAGTCTGGAGAGCTCCTACGAGCAGTACTTC
CDR3 protein: CASSLESSYEQYF
clone size: .
J gene: TRBJ2-7
D gene: .
V gene: TRBV7-3

CDR3 DNA: TGTGCCACTCGTCGGGACACTGAAGCTTTCTTT
CDR3 protein: CATRRDTEAFF
clone size: .
J gene: TRBJ1-1
D gene: .
V gene: TRBV2

CDR3 DNA: TGTGCCAGCATACCGGGACAGGGGAACAGTGAAGCTTTCTTT
CDR3 protein: CASIPGQGNSEAFF
clone size: few
J gene: TRBJ1-1
D gene: TRBD1
V gene: TRBV28

CDR3 DNA: TGCGCCAGCAGCTTGACGGAGGACACTGAAGCTTTCTTT
CDR3 protein: CASSLTEDTEAFF
clone size: .
J gene: TRBJ1-1
D gene: .
V gene: TRBV5-1

CDR3 DNA: TGTGCCAGCAGTGTCGAAACAGGGGGTACAGATACGCAGTATTTT
CDR3 protein: CASSVETGGTDTQYF
clone size: .
J gene: TRBJ2-3
D gene: TRBD1
V gene: TRBV6-1

CDR3 DNA: TGTGCCAGCAGCGGGCGGGCGGGAGGAACAGATACGCAGTATTTT
CDR3 protein: CASSGRAGGTDTQYF
clone size: .
J gene: TRBJ2-3
D gene: TRBD2
V gene: TRBV11-3

CDR3 DNA: TGTGCCAGCACCGTGGGGGACAGCCTATCCCCCCAGTACTTC
CDR3 protein: CASTVGDSLSPQYF
clone size: .
J gene: TRBJ2-5
D gene: TRBD1
V gene: TRBV2

CDR3 DNA: TGTGCCAGCAGTGATTGGACAGGGACATATGGCTACACCTTC
CDR3 protein: CASSDWTGTYGYTF
clone size: .
J gene: TRBJ1-2
D gene: TRBD1
V gene: TRBV2

CDR3 DNA: TGTGCCAGCAGTTACTCCTATATGTCCGAAGCCTACGAGCAGTACTTC
CDR3 protein: CASSYSYMSEAYEQYF
clone size: few
J gene: TRBJ2-7
D gene: .
V gene: TRBV6-5

CDR3 DNA: TGTGCCACCAGCAGGCATCTAGCCGCAAGCTCCTACGAGCAGTACTTC
CDR3 protein: CATSRHLAASSYEQYF
clone size: .
J gene: TRBJ2-7
D gene: .
V gene: TRBV15

CDR3 DNA: TGTGCCAGCAGCTTATCCAGGGACAGCCAAGAGACCCAGTACTTC
CDR3 protein: CASSLSRDSQETQYF
clone size: .
J gene: TRBJ2-5
D gene: TRBD1
V gene: TRBV7-3

CDR3 DNA: TGTGCCAGTAGTATTCAGAACACCGGGGAGCTGTTTTTT
CDR3 protein: CASSIQNTGELFF
clone size: .
J gene: TRBJ2-2
D gene: .
V gene: TRBV19

CDR3 DNA: TGTGCCAGCAGCACAGGACCGAGCCCAGATACGCAGTATTTT
CDR3 protein: CASSTGPSPDTQYF
clone size: few
J gene: TRBJ2-3
D gene: .
V gene: TRBV13

CDR3 DNA: TGTGCCAGTCACGGGACAGGGCACACCGGGGAGCTGTTTTTT
CDR3 protein: CASHGTGHTGELFF
clone size: few
J gene: TRBJ2-2
D gene: TRBD1
V gene: TRBV19

CDR3 DNA: TGTGCCATCAGGAACCTGGGGAGGACCGGGGAGCTGTTTTTT
CDR3 protein: CAIRNLGRTGELFF
clone size: once
J gene: TRBJ2-2
D gene: .
V gene: TRBV10-3

CDR3 DNA: TGTGCCAGCTCCAATGGACAGGACTACACCTACGAGCAGTACTTC
CDR3 protein: CASSNGQDYTYEQYF
clone size: .
J gene: TRBJ2-7
D gene: .
V gene: TRBV18

CDR3 DNA: TGTGCCAGCAGTTTATTCGCGGGGGTTCGTAATTCACCCCTCCACTTT
CDR3 protein: CASSLFAGVRNSPLHF
clone size: .
J gene: TRBJ1-6
D gene: .
V gene: TRBV28

CDR3 DNA: TGTGCCAGCAGCTCCCAACCGGGACTAGCCACCTACGATGAGCAGTTCTTC
CDR3 protein: CASSSQPGLATYDEQFF
clone size: .
J gene: TRBJ2-1
D gene: TRBD2
V gene: TRBV7-3

CDR3 DNA: TGTGCCAGCAGTACAGGGCTATTTGTGCCCCAGCATTTT
CDR3 protein: CASSTGLFVPQHF
clone size: .
J gene: TRBJ1-5
D gene: .
V gene: TRBV6-1

CDR3 DNA: TGCGCCAGCAGCCGGGGAGGGTTTGTCAATGAGCAGTTCTTC
CDR3 protein: CASSRGGFVNEQFF
clone size: .
J gene: TRBJ2-1
D gene: TRBD2
V gene: TRBV4-1

CDR3 DNA: TGTGCCAGCAGTCTGGACAGGGCGCGCAATCAGCCCCAGCATTTT
CDR3 protein: CASSLDRARNQPQHF
clone size: .
J gene: TRBJ1-5
D gene: TRBD1
V gene: TRBV28

CDR3 DNA: TGTGCCAGCAGCTTAGCGAGGGCTAGCGAGATAGGCGATGAGCAGTTCTTC
CDR3 protein: CASSLARASEIGDEQFF
clone size: .
J gene: TRBJ2-1
D gene: .
V gene: TRBV7-9

CDR3 DNA: TGTGCCAGCACCGACAACTTGAACACTGAAGCTTTCTTT
CDR3 protein: CASTDNLNTEAFF
clone size: .
J gene: TRBJ1-1
D gene: .
V gene: TRBV6-5

CDR3 DNA: TGCAGTGCAGAGCTAGCGGGAGGGCAGTTCTTC
CDR3 protein: CSAELAGGQFF
clone size: .
J gene: TRBJ2-1
D gene: TRBD2
V gene: TRBV20-1

CDR3 DNA: TGTGCCAGCAGCCCGGGACTAGCTGGCTACGAGCAGTACTTC
CDR3 protein: CASSPGLAGYEQYF
clone size: .
J gene: TRBJ2-7
D gene: TRBD2
V gene: TRBV7-2

CDR3 DNA: TGTGCCAGCAGTCCCCACAGGGAATCCTACGAGCAGTACTTC
CDR3 protein: CASSPHRESYEQYF
clone size: .
J gene: TRBJ2-7
D gene: .
V gene: TRBV27

CDR3 DNA: TGCGCCAGCAGCTTGGCCGCAGGGCGGACTGAAGCTTTCTTT
CDR3 protein: CASSLAAGRTEAFF
clone size: .
J gene: TRBJ1-1
D gene: .
V gene: TRBV5-1

CDR3 DNA: TGCGCCAGCAGCTTAGGGACTGTCTACAATGAGCAGTTCTTC
CDR3 protein: CASSLGTVYNEQFF
clone size: .
J gene: TRBJ2-1
D gene: .
V gene: TRBV5-1

CDR3 DNA: TGTGCCAGCAGCTTGGGACAGGGGGCAACGAACTATGGCTACACCTTC
CDR3 protein: CASSLGQGATNYGYTF
clone size: .
J gene: TRBJ1-2
D gene: TRBD1
V gene: TRBV5-4

CDR3 DNA: TGTGCCATCTCGCGGACTAGCAAGAACGAGCAGTACTTC
CDR3 protein: CAISRTSKNEQYF
clone size: .
J gene: TRBJ2-7
D gene: TRBD2
V gene: TRBV10-3

CDR3 DNA: TGTGCCAGCTCATGGCGGACAGGGCTCCATAGGAACACTGAAGCTTTCTTT
CDR3 protein: CASSWRTGLHRNTEAFF
clone size: once
J gene: TRBJ1-1
D gene: TRBD1
V gene: TRBV18